Presented here are 5 T cell receptor beta chains from one specimen sequenced in a study of regulatory T cells in long-lasting Graves disease. The time point here: newly diagnosed GD, antithyroid drugs for less than 3 months. The authors made the TCR library using RNA they extracted from PBMCs. HTBI primers from iRepertoire and Arm-PCR of CDR3 regions yielded the TCR beta libraries. TCRdb recomputed calls from the multiplex PCR reads with MiXCR, one row per CDR3 protein. The sample holds hundreds of thousands of distinct CDR3 sequences; approximately 16% are singletons and the top ten take 25%. These same data were also listed under a study on T cells in Graves' hyperthyroidism and ophthalmopathy.

Here the sequenced sample was peripheral blood mononuclear cells (PBMCs), taken at new diagnosis, from a patient treated with antithyroid drugs. These receptors were taken from a woman aged 35 to 59 with Graves disease.

The chain links TRBV12-3 or TRBV12-4 to TRBJ1-5; D not certain. V lost 3 bases to trimming and J lost 0 bases, with 6 bases between them. This CDR3 has 14 residues. The CDR3 DNA sequence: TGTGCCAGCAGTTTCGTCTATAGCAATCAGCCCCAGCATTTT. Protein sequence: CASSFVYSNQPQHF.

There are a few counts of this clonotype. The chain combines TRBV4-1 with TRBJ1-2, with 7 bases matching TRBD1. The germline gives CDR1 MGHRA, CDR2 YSYEKL. The trim removed 2 bases at V and 8 bases at J, leaving 14 bases unmatched. The CDR3 loop spans 16 amino acids. The CDR3 region has the DNA TGCGCCAGCAGCCAACCGGGACAGCGTAAAAGAGGCGGCTACACCTTC. This sequence encodes CASSQPGQRKRGGYTF.

This clonotype has a count of ten or more. This chain connects TRBV3-1 to TRBJ1-1; D is ambiguous. CDR3 length: 13 amino acids. The germline CDR1 and CDR2 sequences are LGHDT and YNNKEL (reference sequence). V was pared by 0 bases and J by 6 bases, with 8 bases between. CDR3 sequence reads: CASSQDGQAEAFF. Written as DNA, the CDR3 is TGTGCCAGCAGCCAAGATGGTCAGGCTGAAGCTTTCTTT.

This clonotype was observed a few times. The chain links TRBV27 to TRBJ1-4; tentatively, D is TRBD1 (6 bases). This CDR3 has 15 residues. Germline CDR1 is MNHEY and CDR2 is SMNVEV (reference sequence). The V end lost 4 bases, the J end lost 4 bases, and 13 bases lay between the germline ends. Written as DNA, the CDR3 is TGTGCCAGCAGTTCCATCGGGGGGCGTAATGAAAAACTGTTTTTT. Translating it yields CASSSIGGRNEKLFF.

V is TRBV12-3 or TRBV12-4 and J is TRBJ2-1; D gene uncertain. With 5 bases removed from V and 8 bases from J, the gap between germline ends came to 13 bases. There are 13 residues in the CDR3. The CDR3 reads CASSPGPQDEQFF. Written as DNA, the CDR3 is TGTGCCAGCAGTCCCGGGCCCCAAGATGAGCAGTTCTTC.